The 19 T cell receptor beta chains below were found in one sample sequenced in a study of blood T cell repertoires in COVID-19. Only in-frame clones appear in the TCRdb table, and some are missing; sequencing was by immunoSEQ multiplex PCR. The table includes about 150,000 clones, around 90% detected once. Specimen: peripheral blood. The receptor set was obtained from a woman aged 55-69 years with active or convalescent COVID-19.

The CDR3 DNA reads as TGTGCCAGCAGCTCACAGCTGAACACTGAAGCTTTCTTT. Translating gives CASSSQLNTEAFF. This chain connects TRBV7-2 to TRBJ1-1; D is ambiguous. V was pared by 4 bases and J by 0 bases, with 6 bases between. There are 13 residues in the CDR3. Per germline, CDR1 SGHTA and CDR2 FQGNSA.

V usage is TRBV27 and J usage is TRBJ1-2, with 9 bases identical to TRBD1. J lost 2 bases, V lost 6 bases, and 7 bases had no gene match. Germline lookup yields CDR1 MNHEY and CDR2 SMNVEV (reference sequence). There are 15 residues in the CDR3. The CDR3 here is CASRSMGQGNYGYTF. CDR3 DNA: TGTGCCAGCAGGTCCATGGGACAGGGAAACTATGGCTACACCTTC.

V gene TRBV10-3 combines with J gene TRBJ1-2; TRBD1 aligns across 10 bases. Germline CDR1 and CDR2: ENHRY and SYGVKD. The trim removed 8 bases at V and 4 bases at J, leaving 7 bases unmatched. This CDR3 is 14 amino acids long. CDR3 region: CAISGTGVAYGYTF. CDR3 in DNA: TGTGCCATCTCTGGGACAGGGGTGGCCTATGGCTACACCTTC.

This clone was detected once. V usage is TRBV19 and J usage is TRBJ1-4; D might be TRBD1 (5 bases). The V end was cut by 5 bases, the J end by 3 bases, with 13 bases between. The CDR3 totals 15 residues. The V gene's germline CDR1 is LNHDA and CDR2 SQIVND (reference sequence). The CDR3 protein is CASSGGGAANEKLFF. CDR3 bases: TGTGCCAGTAGTGGAGGAGGGGCCGCTAATGAAAAACTGTTTTTT. Variable domain in full (rest from reference TRBV19 and TRBJ1-4): DGGITQSPKYLFRKEGQNVTLSCEQNLNHDAMYWYRQDPGQGLRLIYYSQIVNDFQKGDIAEGYSVSREKKESFPLTVTSAQKNPTAFYLCASSGGGAANEKLFFGSGTQLSVL.

The gene calls are TRBV9 and TRBJ2-3; TRBD1 matches 8 bases. The CDR3 is 15 amino acids. The V gene's germline CDR1 is SGDLS and CDR2 YYNGEE. With 0 bases clipped from V and 6 bases from J, the junction kept 6 bases outside the gene matches. DNA for the CDR3: TGTGCCAGCAGCGTAGCGCAGGGGGCGTTGGATACGCAGTATTTT. This sequence encodes CASSVAQGALDTQYF.

The V call is TRBV7-8, the J call TRBJ1-1; D uncertain. The germline V gene has CDR1 SGHVS and CDR2 FQNEAQ. The CDR3 has 15 amino acids. Trimming removed 3 bases from V and 1 base from J, with 12 bases in between. The CDR3 DNA is TGTGCCAGCAGCTTTAGTTACAGTAAGAACACTGAAGCTTTCTTT. Its translation is CASSFSYSKNTEAFF.

This clone appeared a single time. This chain uses TRBV10-1 with TRBJ2-5, with D perhaps matching TRBD1 (6 bases). The V gene lost 10 bases and the J gene lost 1 base, with 19 bases spanning the gap. This CDR3 is 15 amino acids long. The V gene's germline CDR1 is WNHNN and CDR2 SYGVQD (reference sequence). In DNA form, the CDR3 reads TGCGCCATCTTACAGGGCAATTGGGGCCAAGAGACCCAGTACTTC. It translates to CAILQGNWGQETQYF.

The rearrangement joins TRBV7-6 to TRBJ2-5, with 10 bases lining up with TRBD1. Germline V gene data show CDR1 as SGHVS and CDR2 as FNYEAQ. Unmatched junction bases numbered 11, after V lost 5 bases and J lost 5 bases. The CDR3 sequence is 16 residues long. The CDR3 DNA reads TGTGCCAGCAGCCCCCGCCAGGGACAGGGGTTGGAGACCCAGTACTTC. It specifies CASSPRQGQGLETQYF.

V and J are TRBV12-3 or TRBV12-4 and TRBJ1-1; TRBD1 is a possible D gene (5 bases). This CDR3 has 12 residues. Trimming pared 7 bases from V and 4 bases from J, leaving 10 bases between. The CDR3 reads CASTSGFTEAFF. The CDR3 DNA sequence: TGTGCCAGCACCTCAGGGTTCACTGAAGCTTTCTTT.

The V and J genes are TRBV20-1 and TRBJ1-1; D possibly corresponds to TRBD1 (5 bases). The CDR3 loop spans 14 amino acids. Germline V gene data show CDR1 as DFQATT and CDR2 as SNEGSKA (reference sequence). V was clipped by 3 bases and J by 1 base, with 12 bases between them. The CDR3 spells CSASLRGTNTEAFF. CDR3 nucleotides: TGCAGTGCTAGTCTGCGGGGGACGAACACTGAAGCTTTCTTT.

The chain has TRBV3-1 (or the pseudogene TRBV3-2) and TRBJ1-4, with unresolved D. This CDR3 region has 17 residues. Trimming cost V 4 bases and J 3 bases, with 18 bases left between them. Per germline, CDR1 LGHDT and CDR2 YNNKEL (reference sequence). CDR3 coding DNA: TGTGCCAGCAGCCGACGGGATTTCGGGGTCTCTAATGAAAAACTGTTTTTT. It specifies CASSRRDFGVSNEKLFF.

A few counts support this clone. The V and J genes are TRBV7-2 and TRBJ2-1, with TRBD2 matching 8 bases. This CDR3 is 16 amino acids long. The junction had 6 bases not matched to a gene; V was cut back by 3 bases and J by 2 bases. Germline CDR1 reads SGHTA; CDR2 reads FQGNSA. The CDR3: CASSFGAGGAYNEQFF. CDR3 coding DNA: TGTGCCAGCAGCTTCGGGGCGGGGGGAGCCTACAATGAGCAGTTCTTC.

The V call is TRBV6-2 or TRBV6-3, the J call TRBJ1-1; 7 nucleotides align to TRBD1. From germline, CDR1 is MNHEY and CDR2 SVGEGT. J was trimmed by 10 bases and V by 2 bases; bases with no gene match: 4. This CDR3 contains 12 residues. The chain's CDR3 is CASSYEGQRAFF. The CDR3 DNA follows: TGTGCCAGCAGTTACGAGGGACAGAGAGCTTTCTTT.

The genes are TRBV5-4 and TRBJ2-7, with TRBD1 identical over 7 bases. Germline V gene data show CDR1 as SGHNT and CDR2 as YYREEE (reference sequence). CDR3 length equals 15 residues. The V segment lost 4 bases and the J segment 2 bases; nucleotides outside the gene matches: 9. This chain's CDR3 is CASSPRTGPPYEQYF. CDR3 sequence (DNA): TGTGCCAGCAGCCCGAGGACAGGCCCACCCTACGAGCAGTACTTC.

V gene TRBV6-5 combines with J gene TRBJ2-1; tentative D call: TRBD2 (6 bases). The CDR3 is made up of 13 amino acids. V lost 8 bases and J 6 bases, leaving 14 bases between the germline ends. Germline CDR1 MNHEY, CDR2 SVGAGI. The CDR3 nucleotides read TGTGCCAGCGGCGGGGACGGAATCAATGAGCAGTTCTTC. As protein: CASGGDGINEQFF.

The chain has TRBV3-1 (or the pseudogene TRBV3-2) and TRBJ1-6; a possible D gene is TRBD1 (5 bases). Germline lookup yields CDR1 LGHDT and CDR2 YNNKEL (reference sequence). The CDR3 covers 15 residues. V was pared by 1 base and J by 10 bases, with 14 bases between. Here the CDR3 DNA reads TGTGCCAGCAGCCAAGGCGGTCAGGGCAGATCACCCCTCCACTTT. This codes for CASSQGGQGRSPLHF.

The chain uses TRBV30 and TRBJ2-7; a possible D gene is TRBD1 (6 bases). The V gene's germline CDR1 is GTSNPN and CDR2 SVGIG (reference sequence). V was cut by 4 bases and J by 2 bases, with 9 bases left in between. The CDR3 consists of 12 residues. The CDR3 sequence: CAWNRDPYEQYF. Written as DNA, the CDR3 is TGTGCCTGGAACAGGGATCCCTACGAGCAGTACTTC. Complete variable domain (other parts from reference TRBV30 and TRBJ2-7): SQTIHQWPATLVQPVGSPLSLECTVEGTSNPNLYWYRQAAGRGLQLLFYSVGIGQISSEVPQNLSASRPQDRQFILSSKKLLLSDSGFYLCAWNRDPYEQYFGPGTRLTVT.

V usage is TRBV30 and J usage is TRBJ2-7, with D perhaps matching TRBD1 (6 bases). Trimming cost V 5 bases and J 6 bases, with 17 bases left between them. Germline lookup yields CDR1 GTSNPN and CDR2 SVGIG (reference sequence). This CDR3 contains 13 residues. The CDR3 region has the DNA TGTGCCTGGGGGGGCAGCTCACCCGGCGAGCAGTACTTC. The encoded protein is CAWGGSSPGEQYF.

The chain employs TRBV2 and TRBJ1-6, with no clear D. CDR1 is SNHLY, CDR2 FYNNEI, per germline. The germline V and J ends were trimmed by 0 bases and 5 bases, with 11 bases remaining between them. The CDR3 consists of 16 residues. The CDR3 reads CASSEALTRNNSPLHF. The CDR3 region has the DNA TGTGCCAGCAGTGAAGCGTTAACAAGAAATAATTCACCCCTCCACTTT. Full variable domain (rest looked up from reference TRBV2 and TRBJ1-6): EPEVTQTPSHQVTQMGQEVILRCVPISNHLYFYWYRQILGQKVEFLVSFYNNEISEKSEIFDDQFSVERPDGSNFTLKIRSTKLEDSAMYFCASSEALTRNNSPLHFGNGTRLTVT.